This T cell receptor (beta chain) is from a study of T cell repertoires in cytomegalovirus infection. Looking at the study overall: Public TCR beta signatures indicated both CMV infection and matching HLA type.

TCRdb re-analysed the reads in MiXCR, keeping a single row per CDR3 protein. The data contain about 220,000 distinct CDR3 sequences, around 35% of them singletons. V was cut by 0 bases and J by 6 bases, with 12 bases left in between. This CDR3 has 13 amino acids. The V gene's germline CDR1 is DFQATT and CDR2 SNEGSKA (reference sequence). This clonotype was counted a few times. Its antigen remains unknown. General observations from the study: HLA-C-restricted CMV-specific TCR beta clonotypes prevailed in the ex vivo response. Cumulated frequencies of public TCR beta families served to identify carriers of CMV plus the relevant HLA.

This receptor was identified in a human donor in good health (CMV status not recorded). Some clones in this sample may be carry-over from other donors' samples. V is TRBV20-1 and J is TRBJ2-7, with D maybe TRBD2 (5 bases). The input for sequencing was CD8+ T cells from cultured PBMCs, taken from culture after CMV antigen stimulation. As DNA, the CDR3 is TGCAGTGCTAGAGAACGCGGGCTACTCGAGCAGTACTTC. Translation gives CSARERGLLEQYF.